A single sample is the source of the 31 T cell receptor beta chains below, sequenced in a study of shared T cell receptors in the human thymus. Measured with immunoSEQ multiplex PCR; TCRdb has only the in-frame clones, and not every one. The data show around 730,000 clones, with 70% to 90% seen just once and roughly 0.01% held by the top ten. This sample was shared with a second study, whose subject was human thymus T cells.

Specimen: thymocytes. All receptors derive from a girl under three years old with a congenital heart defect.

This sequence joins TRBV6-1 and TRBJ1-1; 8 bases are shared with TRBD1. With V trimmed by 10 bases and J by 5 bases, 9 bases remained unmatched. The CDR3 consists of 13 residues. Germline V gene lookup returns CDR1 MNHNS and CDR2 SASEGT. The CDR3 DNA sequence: TGTGCCACCCGACAGGGGTATGAAACTGAAGCTTTCTTT. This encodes CATRQGYETEAFF.

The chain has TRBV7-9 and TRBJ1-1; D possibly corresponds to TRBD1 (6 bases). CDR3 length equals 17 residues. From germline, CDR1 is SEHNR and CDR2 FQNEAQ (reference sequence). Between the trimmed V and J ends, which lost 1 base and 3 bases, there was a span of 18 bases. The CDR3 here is CASSLVARGSEDTEAFF. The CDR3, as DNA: TGTGCCAGCAGCTTAGTGGCCAGGGGCTCTGAGGACACTGAAGCTTTCTTT.

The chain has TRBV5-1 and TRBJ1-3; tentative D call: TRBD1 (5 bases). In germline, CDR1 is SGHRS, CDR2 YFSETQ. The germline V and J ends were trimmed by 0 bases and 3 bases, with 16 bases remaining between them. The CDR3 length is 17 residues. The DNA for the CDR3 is TGCGCCAGCAGCTTGGGTGCGGGGCAGGTCCGTGGAAACACCATATATTTT. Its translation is CASSLGAGQVRGNTIYF.

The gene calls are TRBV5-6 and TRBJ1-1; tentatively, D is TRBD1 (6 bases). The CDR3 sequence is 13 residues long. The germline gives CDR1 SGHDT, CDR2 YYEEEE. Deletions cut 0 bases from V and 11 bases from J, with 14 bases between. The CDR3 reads CASSLGQGQGAFF. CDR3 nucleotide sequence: TGTGCCAGCAGCTTGGGGCAGGGGCAGGGGGCTTTCTTT.

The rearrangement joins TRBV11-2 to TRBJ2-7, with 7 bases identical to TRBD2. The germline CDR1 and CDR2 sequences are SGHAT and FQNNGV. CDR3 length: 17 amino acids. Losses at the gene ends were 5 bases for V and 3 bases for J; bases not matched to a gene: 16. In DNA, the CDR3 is TGTGCCAGCAGCCCCCGGGGGGAAACGTTTTTATTCTACGAGCAGTACTTC. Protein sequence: CASSPRGETFLFYEQYF.

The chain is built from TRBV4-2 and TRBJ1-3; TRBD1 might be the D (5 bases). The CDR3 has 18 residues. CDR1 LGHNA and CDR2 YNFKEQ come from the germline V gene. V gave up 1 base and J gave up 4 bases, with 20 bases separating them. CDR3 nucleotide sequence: TGTGCCAGCAGCCAAGTCAGTCAAGGGGTGATTGCGGGAAACACCATATATTTT. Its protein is CASSQVSQGVIAGNTIYF.

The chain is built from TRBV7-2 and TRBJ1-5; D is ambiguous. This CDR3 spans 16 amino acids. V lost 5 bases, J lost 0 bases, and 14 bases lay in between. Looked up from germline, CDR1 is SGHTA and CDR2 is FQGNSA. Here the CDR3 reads CASSPRRPNSNQPQHF. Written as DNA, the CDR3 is TGTGCCAGCAGCCCCCGGAGGCCTAATAGCAATCAGCCCCAGCATTTT. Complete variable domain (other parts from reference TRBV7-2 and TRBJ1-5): GAGVSQSPSNKVTEKGKDVELRCDPISGHTALYWYRQSLGQGLEFLIYFQGNSAPDKSGLPSDRFSAERTGGSVSTLTIQRTQQEDSAVYLCASSPRRPNSNQPQHFGDGTRLSIL.

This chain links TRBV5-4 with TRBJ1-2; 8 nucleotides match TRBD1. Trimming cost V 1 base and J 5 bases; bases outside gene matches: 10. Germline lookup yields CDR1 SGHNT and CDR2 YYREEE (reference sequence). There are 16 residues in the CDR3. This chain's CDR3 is CASSLSGQAEGYGYTF. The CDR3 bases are TGTGCCAGCAGCTTGTCGGGACAGGCGGAAGGGTATGGCTACACCTTC.

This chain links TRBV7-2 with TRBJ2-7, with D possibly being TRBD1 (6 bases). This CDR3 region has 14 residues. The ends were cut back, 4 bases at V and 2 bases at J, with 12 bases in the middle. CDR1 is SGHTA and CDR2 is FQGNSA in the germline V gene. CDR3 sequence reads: CASSSGTPAYEQYF. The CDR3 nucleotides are TGTGCCAGCAGCTCGGGGACACCCGCCTACGAGCAGTACTTC.

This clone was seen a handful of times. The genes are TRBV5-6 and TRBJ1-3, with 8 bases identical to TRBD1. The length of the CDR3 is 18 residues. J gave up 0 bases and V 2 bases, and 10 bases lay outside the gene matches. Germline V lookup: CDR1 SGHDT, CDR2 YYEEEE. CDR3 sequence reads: CASSFRPGQALSGNTIYF. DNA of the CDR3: TGTGCCAGCAGCTTCCGCCCGGGACAGGCCCTCTCTGGAAACACCATATATTTT.

This CDR3 reads CASSNPRTGETQYF. The CDR3 region has the DNA TGCGCCAGCAGCAACCCCCGGACAGGGGAGACCCAGTACTTC. The V gene is TRBV5-1, the J gene TRBJ2-5; 8 bases align to TRBD1. Germline CDR1 and CDR2: SGHRS and YFSETQ. The CDR3 totals 14 residues. The junction had 7 bases not matched to a gene; V was cut back by 4 bases and J by 5 bases.

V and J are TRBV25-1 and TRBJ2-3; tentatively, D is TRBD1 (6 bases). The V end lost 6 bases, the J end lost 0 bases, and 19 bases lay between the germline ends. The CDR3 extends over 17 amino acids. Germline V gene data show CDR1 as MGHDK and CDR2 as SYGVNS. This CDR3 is CASRGLPVGASTDTQYF. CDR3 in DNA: TGTGCCAGCAGAGGGTTGCCCGTGGGGGCTAGCACAGATACGCAGTATTTT.

The CDR3 DNA is TGCGCCAGCAGTGCCGGACTAGCGGGCACAGATACGCAGTATTTT. Its translation: CASSAGLAGTDTQYF. This chain joins TRBV10-1 and TRBJ2-3; 10 positions match TRBD2. Losses at the gene ends were 4 bases for V and 1 base for J; bases not matched to a gene: 2. The germline CDR1 and CDR2 sequences are WNHNN and SYGVQD (reference sequence). The CDR3 runs to 15 residues.

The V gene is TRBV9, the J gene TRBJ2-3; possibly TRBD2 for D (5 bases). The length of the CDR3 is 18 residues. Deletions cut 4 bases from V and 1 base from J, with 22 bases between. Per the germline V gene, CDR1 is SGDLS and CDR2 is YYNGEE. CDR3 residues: CASSLVVAGVAGTDTQYF. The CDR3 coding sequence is TGTGCCAGCAGCCTCGTAGTAGCCGGGGTGGCGGGCACAGATACGCAGTATTTT.

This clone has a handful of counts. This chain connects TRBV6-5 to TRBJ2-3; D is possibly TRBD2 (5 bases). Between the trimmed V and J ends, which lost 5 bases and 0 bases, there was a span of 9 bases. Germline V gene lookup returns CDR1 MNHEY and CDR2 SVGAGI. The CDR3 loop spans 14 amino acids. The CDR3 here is CASSDPGSTDTQYF. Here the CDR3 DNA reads TGTGCCAGCAGTGATCCGGGGAGCACAGATACGCAGTATTTT.

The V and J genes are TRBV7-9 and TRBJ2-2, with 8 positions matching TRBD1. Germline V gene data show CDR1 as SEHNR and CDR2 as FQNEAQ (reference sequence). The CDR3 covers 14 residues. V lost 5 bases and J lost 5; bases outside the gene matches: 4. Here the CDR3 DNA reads TGTGCCAGCAGCCGGACAGGGTTAACCGGGGAGCTGTTTTTT. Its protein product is CASSRTGLTGELFF.

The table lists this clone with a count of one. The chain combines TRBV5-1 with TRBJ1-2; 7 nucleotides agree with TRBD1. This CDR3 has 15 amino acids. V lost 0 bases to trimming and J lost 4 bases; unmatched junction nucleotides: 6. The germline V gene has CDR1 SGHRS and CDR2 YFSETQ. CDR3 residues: CASSLAIKGAYGYTF. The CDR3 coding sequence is TGCGCCAGCAGCTTGGCCATTAAGGGGGCCTATGGCTACACCTTC. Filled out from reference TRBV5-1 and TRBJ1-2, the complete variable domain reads KAGVTQTPRYLIKTRGQQVTLSCSPISGHRSVSWYQQTPGQGLQFLFEYFSETQRNKGNFPGRFSGRQFSNSRSEMNVSTLELGDSALYLCASSLAIKGAYGYTFGSGTRLTVV.

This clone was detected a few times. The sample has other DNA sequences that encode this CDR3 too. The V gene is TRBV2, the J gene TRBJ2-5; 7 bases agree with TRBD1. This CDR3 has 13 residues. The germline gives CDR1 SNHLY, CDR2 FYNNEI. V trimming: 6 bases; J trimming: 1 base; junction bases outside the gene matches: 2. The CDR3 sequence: CASSRDSQETQYF. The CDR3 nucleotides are TGTGCCAGCAGCAGGGACAGCCAAGAGACCCAGTACTTC.

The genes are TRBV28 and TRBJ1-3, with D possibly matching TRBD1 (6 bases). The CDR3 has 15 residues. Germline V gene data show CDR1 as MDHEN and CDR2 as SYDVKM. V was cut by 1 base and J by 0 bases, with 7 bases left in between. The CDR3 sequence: CASSLSGASGNTIYF. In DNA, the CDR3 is TGTGCCAGCAGTTTATCAGGGGCCTCTGGAAACACCATATATTTT. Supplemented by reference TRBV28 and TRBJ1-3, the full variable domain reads DVKVTQSSRYLVKRTGEKVFLECVQDMDHENMFWYRQDPGLGLRLIYFSYDVKMKEKGDIPEGYSVSREKKERFSLILESASTNQTSMYLCASSLSGASGNTIYFGEGSWLTVV.

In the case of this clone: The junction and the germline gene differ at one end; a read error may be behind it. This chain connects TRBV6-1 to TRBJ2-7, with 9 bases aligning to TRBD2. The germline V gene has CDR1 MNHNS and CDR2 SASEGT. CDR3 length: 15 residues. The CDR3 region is CASSRRRGGSHEQYF. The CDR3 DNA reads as TGTGCCAGCAGTAGAAGGCGGGGGGGCTCCCACGAGCAGTACTTC.

The CDR3 DNA follows: TGTGCCAGTAGTACTGGCTCAGGGGATATCAATCAGCCCCAGCATTTT. Translation gives CASSTGSGDINQPQHF. V and J are TRBV19 and TRBJ1-5; maybe TRBD1 (6 bases). The CDR3 is 16 amino acids. V lost 4 bases to trimming and J lost 3 bases, with 16 bases between them. CDR1 and CDR2 (germline): LNHDA, SQIVND (reference sequence).

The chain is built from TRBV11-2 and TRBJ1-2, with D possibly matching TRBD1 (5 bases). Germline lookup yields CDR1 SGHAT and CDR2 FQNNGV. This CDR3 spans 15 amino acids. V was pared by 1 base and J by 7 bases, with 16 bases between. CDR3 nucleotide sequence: TGTGCCAGCAGCTTAGTAGCTTATGGGGGGGGTGGCTACACCTTC. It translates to CASSLVAYGGGGYTF. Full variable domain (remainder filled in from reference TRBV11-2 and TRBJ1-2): EAGVAQSPRYKIIEKRQSVAFWCNPISGHATLYWYQQILGQGPKLLIQFQNNGVVDDSQLPKDRFSAERLKGVDSTLKIQPAKLEDSAVYLCASSLVAYGGGGYTFGSGTRLTVV.

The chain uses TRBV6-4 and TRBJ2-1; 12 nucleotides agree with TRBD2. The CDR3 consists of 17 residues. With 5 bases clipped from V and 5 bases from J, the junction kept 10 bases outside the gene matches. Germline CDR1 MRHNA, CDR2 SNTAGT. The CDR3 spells CASSPKLAGGPHNEQFF. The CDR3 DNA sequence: TGTGCCAGCAGTCCAAAACTAGCGGGGGGCCCCCACAATGAGCAGTTCTTC.

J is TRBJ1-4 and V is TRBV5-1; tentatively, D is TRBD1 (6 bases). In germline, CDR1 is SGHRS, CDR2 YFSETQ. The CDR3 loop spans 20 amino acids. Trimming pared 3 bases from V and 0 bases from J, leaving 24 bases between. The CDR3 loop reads CASSSQGLRGSPATNEKLFF. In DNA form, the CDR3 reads TGCGCCAGCAGCTCGCAGGGTCTCAGGGGATCCCCTGCAACTAATGAAAAACTGTTTTTT.

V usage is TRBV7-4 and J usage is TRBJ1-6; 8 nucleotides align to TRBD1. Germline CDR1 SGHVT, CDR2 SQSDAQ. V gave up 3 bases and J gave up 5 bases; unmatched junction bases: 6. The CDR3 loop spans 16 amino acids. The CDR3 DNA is TGTGCCAGCAGCTTCGACGGGACAGGAGATAATTCACCCCTCCACTTT. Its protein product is CASSFDGTGDNSPLHF.

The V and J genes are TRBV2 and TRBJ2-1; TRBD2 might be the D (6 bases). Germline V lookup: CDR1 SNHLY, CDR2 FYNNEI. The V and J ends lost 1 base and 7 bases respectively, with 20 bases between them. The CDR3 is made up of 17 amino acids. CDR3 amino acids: CASSEGALGAGGNEQFF. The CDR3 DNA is TGTGCCAGCAGTGAAGGAGCCCTTGGGGCAGGAGGGAATGAGCAGTTCTTC.

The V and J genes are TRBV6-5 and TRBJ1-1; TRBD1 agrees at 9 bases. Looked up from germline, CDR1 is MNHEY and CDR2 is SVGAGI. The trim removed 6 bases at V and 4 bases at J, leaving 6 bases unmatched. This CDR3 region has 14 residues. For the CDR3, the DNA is TGTGCCAGCAGGGACAGGGGACTTGGCACTGAAGCTTTCTTT. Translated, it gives CASRDRGLGTEAFF.

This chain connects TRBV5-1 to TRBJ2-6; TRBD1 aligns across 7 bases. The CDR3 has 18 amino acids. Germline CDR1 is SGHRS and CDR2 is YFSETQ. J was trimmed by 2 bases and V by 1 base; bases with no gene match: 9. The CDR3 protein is CASSLLGDRVPGANVLTF. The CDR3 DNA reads TGCGCCAGCAGCTTGTTAGGAGACAGGGTCCCTGGGGCCAACGTCCTGACTTTC.

The CDR3 nucleotides read TGTGCCAGCAGCCCGGGACAGGACCTCATGGAGCCCCAGCATTTT. Encoded protein: CASSPGQDLMEPQHF. The chain carries TRBV14 and TRBJ1-5, with 8 bases that match TRBD1. Germline V gene lookup returns CDR1 SGHDN and CDR2 FVKESK. Trimming took 4 bases from V and 8 from J; bases not matched to a gene: 10. This CDR3 spans 15 amino acids.

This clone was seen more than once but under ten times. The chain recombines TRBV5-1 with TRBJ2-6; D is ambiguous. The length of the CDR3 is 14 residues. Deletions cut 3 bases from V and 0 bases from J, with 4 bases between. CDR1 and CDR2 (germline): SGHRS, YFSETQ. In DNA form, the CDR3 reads TGCGCCAGCAGCTCGGTCTCTGGGGCCAACGTCCTGACTTTC. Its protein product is CASSSVSGANVLTF.

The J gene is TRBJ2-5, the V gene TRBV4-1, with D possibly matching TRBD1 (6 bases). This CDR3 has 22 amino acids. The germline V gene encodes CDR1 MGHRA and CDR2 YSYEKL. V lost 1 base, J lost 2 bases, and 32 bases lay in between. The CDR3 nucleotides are TGCGCCAGCAGCCAAGTCTTCGGAACAGGGAGTCACCCTTTGGTCCCTCAAGAGACCCAGTACTTC. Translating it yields CASSQVFGTGSHPLVPQETQYF.